The next 13 T cell receptor beta chains were all read from a single sample in a study of cytomegalovirus exposure and HLA in healthy donors. Generated by immunoSEQ multiplex PCR, the TCRdb table keeps only in-frame clones and is missing some. The table records some 170,000 clones, more than 70% of them present only once. The specimen was PBMCs. The receptors derive from a man aged 30 to 39 in good health and CMV-seropositive.

The genes are TRBV6-4 and TRBJ1-2; TRBD1 might be the D (5 bases). Germline CDR1 is MRHNA and CDR2 is SNTAGT. The CDR3 spans 17 residues. Trimming removed 7 bases at V and 4 bases at J, with 25 bases between. In nucleotides, the CDR3 is TGTGCCAGCACCTCTGGTCTCGGCAGGGTGATAACCTATGGCTACACCTTC. Translation: CASTSGLGRVITYGYTF.

V usage is TRBV16 and J usage is TRBJ1-1; D unclear. The CDR3 totals 14 residues. V dropped 4 bases and J dropped 2 bases, with 11 bases sitting between them. Germline assignment: CDR1 KGHSY and CDR2 FQNENV. The CDR3 DNA reads TGTGCCAGCAGCCGCCGGGAAATCAACACTGAAGCTTTCTTT. The encoded protein is CASSRREINTEAFF.

This clone was seen more than once but under ten times. This rearrangement joins TRBV4-1 to TRBJ2-1; 9 bases are shared with TRBD2. V lost 1 base, J lost 2 bases, and 6 bases stayed unmatched. The CDR3 runs to 17 residues. Germline V gene lookup returns CDR1 MGHRA and CDR2 YSYEKL. CDR3 sequence: CASSQVGGGATYNEQFF. CDR3 sequence (DNA): TGCGCCAGCAGCCAAGTAGGCGGGGGGGCCACCTACAATGAGCAGTTCTTC.

This clone appeared a single time. The chain recombines TRBV15 with TRBJ2-1, with 9 bases that match TRBD2. The CDR3 consists of 17 residues. V shed 3 bases, J shed 8 bases, and the junction held 14 bases outside the gene matches. The germline CDR1 and CDR2 sequences are LNHNV and YYDKDF (reference sequence). The CDR3 sequence: CATSSGGGAGDHDEQFF. Here the CDR3 DNA reads TGTGCCACCAGCAGCGGCGGGGGGGCAGGGGACCACGATGAGCAGTTCTTC.

CDR3 amino acids: CASSLAGGPTDTQYF. As DNA, the CDR3 is TGTGCCAGCAGCTTAGCGGGAGGTCCCACAGATACGCAGTATTTT. The genes are TRBV7-9 and TRBJ2-3; D possibly corresponds to TRBD2 (6 bases). The germline V and J ends were trimmed by 0 bases and 2 bases, with 9 bases remaining between them. The CDR3 extends over 15 amino acids. Germline V gives CDR1 SEHNR, CDR2 FQNEAQ (reference sequence).

The chain recombines TRBV28 with TRBJ1-2; no definite D call. CDR3 length equals 12 residues. The germline V gene has CDR1 MDHEN and CDR2 SYDVKM. Trimming took 4 bases from V and 6 from J, leaving 9 bases between them. CDR3 DNA: TGTGCCAGCAGTTCCCAGGATAATGGCTACACCTTC. This codes for CASSSQDNGYTF.

The chain is built from TRBV28 and TRBJ2-7; D perhaps matches TRBD1 (5 bases). Trimming left V 2 bases short and J 2 bases short, with 19 bases between. This CDR3 spans 17 amino acids. Germline CDR1 is MDHEN and CDR2 is SYDVKM. The DNA of the CDR3 is TGTGCCAGCAGTTTAAATAGGCTTGGCAGGGTCACCTACGAGCAGTACTTC. Its translation: CASSLNRLGRVTYEQYF.

In DNA form, the CDR3 reads TGTGCCAGCAGTTTGGGGGACAGGGGGCGTCCTGGTACCCTCCACTTT. This gives the protein CASSLGDRGRPGTLHF. This rearrangement joins TRBV28 to TRBJ1-6, with 12 bases identical to TRBD1. CDR3 length: 16 amino acids. V lost 3 bases, J lost 14 bases, and 11 bases stayed unmatched. Per germline, CDR1 MDHEN and CDR2 SYDVKM.

The gene calls are TRBV15 and TRBJ1-1; a possible D gene is TRBD1 (5 bases). Germline lookup yields CDR1 LNHNV and CDR2 YYDKDF (reference sequence). V shed 1 base and J shed 8 bases, with 17 bases lying between them. The CDR3 is 15 residues long. The CDR3 is CATSRGPTGTSEAFF. CDR3 coding DNA: TGTGCCACCAGCAGAGGCCCGACCGGGACTTCCGAAGCTTTCTTT.

The CDR3 spells CSVRLTGEDTQYF. CDR3 nucleotides: TGCAGCGTCCGTCTAACGGGAGAAGATACGCAGTATTTT. The gene calls are TRBV29-1 and TRBJ2-3, with a possible D match to TRBD2 (6 bases). The CDR3 runs 13 residues. Germline lookup yields CDR1 SQVTM and CDR2 ANQGSEA. Trimming took 6 bases from V and 5 from J, leaving 15 bases between them.

This chain connects TRBV2 to TRBJ2-2, with TRBD1 matching 10 bases. The trim removed 3 bases at V and 6 bases at J, leaving 4 bases unmatched. The CDR3 sequence is 15 residues long. The germline V gene has CDR1 SNHLY and CDR2 FYNNEI. CDR3 DNA sequence: TGTGCCAGCAGTGAGGGACAGGGGAGGTCCGGGGAGCTGTTTTTT. Translated: CASSEGQGRSGELFF.

This chain joins TRBV9 and TRBJ1-2; tentatively, D is TRBD1 (5 bases). V shed 4 bases and J shed 1 base, with 17 bases lying between them. Per germline, CDR1 SGDLS and CDR2 YYNGEE. The CDR3 sequence is 16 residues long. This CDR3 reads CASSSRQNTRNYGYTF. Written as DNA, the CDR3 is TGTGCCAGCAGCAGTCGACAGAATACTCGTAACTATGGCTACACCTTC.

V is TRBV7-9 and J is TRBJ2-7; D might be TRBD1 (5 bases). The CDR3 has 16 residues. Germline CDR1 reads SEHNR; CDR2 reads FQNEAQ (reference sequence). With 2 bases removed from V and 1 base from J, the gap between germline ends came to 15 bases. In DNA form, the CDR3 reads TGTGCCAGCAGCTTAAATTCAGGGTACGGTTCCTACGAGCAGTACTTC. It translates to CASSLNSGYGSYEQYF. Full variable domain (rest looked up from reference TRBV7-9 and TRBJ2-7): DTGVSQNPRHKITKRGQNVTFRCDPISEHNRLYWYRQTLGQGPEFLTYFQNEAQLEKSRLLSDRFSAERPKGSFSTLEIQRTEQGDSAMYLCASSLNSGYGSYEQYFGPGTRLTVT.